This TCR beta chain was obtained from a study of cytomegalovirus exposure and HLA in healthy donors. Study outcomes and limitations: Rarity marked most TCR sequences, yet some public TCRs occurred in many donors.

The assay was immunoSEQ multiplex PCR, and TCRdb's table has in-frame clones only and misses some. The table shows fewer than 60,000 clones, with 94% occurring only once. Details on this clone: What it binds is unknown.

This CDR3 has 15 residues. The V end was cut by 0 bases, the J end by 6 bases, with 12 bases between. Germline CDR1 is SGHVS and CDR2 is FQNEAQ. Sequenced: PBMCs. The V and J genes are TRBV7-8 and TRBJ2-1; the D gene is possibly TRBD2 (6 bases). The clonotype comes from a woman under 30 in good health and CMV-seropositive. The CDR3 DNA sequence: TGTGCCAGCAGCTTAGCCGGGACTCCCGTCAATGAGCAGTTCTTC. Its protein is CASSLAGTPVNEQFF. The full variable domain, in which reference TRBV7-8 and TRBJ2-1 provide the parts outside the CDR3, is GAGVSQSPRYKVAKRGQDVALRCDPISGHVSLFWYQQALGQGPEFLTYFQNEAQLDKSGLPSDRFFAERPEGSVSTLKIQRTQQEDSAVYLCASSLAGTPVNEQFFGPGTRLTVL.